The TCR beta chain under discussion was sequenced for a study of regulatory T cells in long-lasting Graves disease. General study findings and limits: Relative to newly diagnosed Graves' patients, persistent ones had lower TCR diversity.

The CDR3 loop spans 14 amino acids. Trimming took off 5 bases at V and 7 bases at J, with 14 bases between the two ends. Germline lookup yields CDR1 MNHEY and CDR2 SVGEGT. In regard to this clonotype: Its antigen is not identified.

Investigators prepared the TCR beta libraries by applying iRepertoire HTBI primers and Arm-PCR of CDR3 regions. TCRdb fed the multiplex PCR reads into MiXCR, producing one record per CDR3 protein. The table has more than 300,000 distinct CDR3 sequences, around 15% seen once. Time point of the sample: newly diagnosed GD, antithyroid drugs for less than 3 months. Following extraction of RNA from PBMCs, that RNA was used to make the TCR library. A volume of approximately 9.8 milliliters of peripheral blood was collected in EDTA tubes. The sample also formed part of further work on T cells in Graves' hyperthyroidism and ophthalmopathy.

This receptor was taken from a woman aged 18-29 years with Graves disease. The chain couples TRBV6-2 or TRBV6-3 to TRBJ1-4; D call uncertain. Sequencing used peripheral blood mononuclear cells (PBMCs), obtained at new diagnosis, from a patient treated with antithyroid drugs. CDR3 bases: TGTGCCAGCAGTGATGGACGGATCCCTGAAAAACTGTTTTTT. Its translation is CASSDGRIPEKLFF.